Listed below are T cell receptor beta chains from one sample, sequenced in a study of T cells in Graves' hyperthyroidism and ophthalmopathy. TCRdb redid the calling of the multiplex PCR reads with MiXCR, one entry per CDR3 protein. This table holds about 300,000 distinct CDR3 sequences, around 17% found once. The sequencing input was blood. Receptors were obtained from a man aged 25-45 years with Graves' hyperthyroidism. CDR3s include the opening cysteine and the closing phenylalanine or tryptophan. Fields, in order: V gene, J gene, D gene, clone size, CDR3 protein, CDR3 DNA. A D gene is named only where the DNA matches it firmly. The size field is filled for only some rows; it gives once, few, many or a size class.

TRBV24-1	TRBJ2-1	.	.	CATSDPPVVEQFF	TGTGCCACCAGTGACCCTCCGGTAGTGGAGCAGTTCTTC
TRBV5-1	TRBJ1-2	.	few	CASSPGRANYGYTF	TGCGCCAGCAGCCCTGGCAGGGCTAACTATGGCTACACCTTC
TRBV30	TRBJ2-3	TRBD2	many	CAWSKAGLADTMRTQYF	TGTGCCTGGAGTAAGGCGGGACTAGCGGACACGATGAGGACGCAGTATTTT
TRBV3-1	TRBJ2-7	TRBD2	few	CASSQVVRISGRAYEQYF	TGTGCCAGCAGCCAAGTGGTCCGTATTAGCGGGAGGGCCTACGAGCAGTACTTC
TRBV3-1	TRBJ2-3	TRBD2	few	CASSPGTSGSIPGFTQYF	TGTGCCAGCAGCCCCGGGACTAGCGGGAGCATCCCCGGATTTACGCAGTATTTT
TRBV30	TRBJ1-1	.	.	CAWNKQTVLNTEAFF	TGTGCCTGGAATAAGCAGACAGTGCTGAACACTGAAGCTTTCTTT
TRBV19	TRBJ2-5	TRBD2	few	CASKRGLAVEEETQYF	TGTGCCAGTAAACGAGGACTAGCGGTAGAGGAGGAGACCCAGTACTTC
TRBV9	TRBJ2-2	TRBD2	.	CASSSLVGGGPTGELFF	TGTGCCAGCAGCTCCCTAGTTGGGGGAGGGCCGACCGGGGAGCTGTTTTTT
TRBV7-9	TRBJ2-7	TRBD1	.	CASSLERTGSYEQYF	TGTGCCAGCAGCTTAGAGCGGACAGGGAGCTACGAGCAGTACTTC
TRBV28	TRBJ2-7	.	many	CASSLRGDRSYEQYF	TGTGCCAGCAGTTTAAGGGGAGACCGCTCCTACGAGCAGTACTTC
TRBV6-1	TRBJ1-2	.	many	CASIEPQSPGGYTF	TGTGCCAGCATCGAACCTCAGTCGCCCGGTGGCTACACCTTC
TRBV7-8	TRBJ2-7	TRBD1	few	CASSPGQGYSYEQYF	TGTGCCAGCAGCCCTGGACAGGGATACTCCTACGAGCAGTACTTC
TRBV5-1	TRBJ2-7	TRBD1	many	CASSPSGQVWVEQYF	TGCGCCAGCAGCCCCAGCGGACAGGTATGGGTCGAGCAGTACTTC
TRBV2	TRBJ2-3	TRBD1	many	CASSVGQGTIDTQYF	TGTGCCAGCAGTGTGGGACAGGGGACGATAGATACGCAGTATTTT
TRBV20-1	TRBJ2-7	.	many	CSALNRGQSNEQYF	TGCAGTGCTCTGAACCGTGGGCAGTCAAATGAGCAGTACTTC
TRBV2	TRBJ2-2	.	.	CASSELERATGELFF	TGTGCCAGCAGTGAATTAGAAAGGGCCACCGGGGAGCTGTTTTTT
TRBV19	TRBJ1-5	.	.	CASSMGGGGNQPQHF	TGTGCCAGTAGTATGGGGGGAGGTGGCAATCAGCCCCAGCATTTT
TRBV19	TRBJ2-7	TRBD2	.	CASSMRTSGTGYEQYF	TGTGCCAGTAGTATGCGGACTAGCGGGACCGGCTACGAGCAGTACTTC
TRBV12-3/TRBV12-4	TRBJ2-2	.	many	CANAGGRNTGELFF	TGTGCCAACGCAGGGGGGCGGAACACCGGGGAGCTGTTTTTT
TRBV6-1	TRBJ2-1	TRBD2	many	CASQLDDGLAGSNNEQFF	TGTGCCAGCCAGTTGGACGACGGACTAGCGGGATCCAACAATGAGCAGTTCTTC
TRBV19	TRBJ2-5	.	few	CASSEGQVGRETQYF	TGTGCCAGTAGTGAGGGACAAGTTGGGAGAGAGACCCAGTACTTC
TRBV28	TRBJ2-1	.	.	CASSLWGEGDNEQFF	TGTGCCAGCAGTTTATGGGGGGAGGGGGACAATGAGCAGTTCTTC
TRBV6-2/TRBV6-3	TRBJ1-1	.	.	CASGLTANTEAFF	TGTGCCAGCGGTTTGACAGCGAACACTGAAGCTTTCTTT
TRBV5-1	TRBJ2-3	.	many	CASSLAGDRTDTQYF	TGCGCCAGCAGCTTGGCCGGGGACCGTACAGATACGCAGTATTTT
TRBV5-5	TRBJ2-3	.	.	CASSLVSATDTQYF	TGTGCCAGCAGCTTGGTCTCTGCCACAGATACGCAGTATTTT
TRBV9	TRBJ2-1	TRBD1	few	CASSVGTGGFGEQFF	TGTGCCAGCAGCGTCGGGACAGGGGGATTCGGAGAGCAGTTCTTC
TRBV7-9	TRBJ1-2	.	many	CASSPSADRRGYTF	TGTGCCAGCAGCCCCTCGGCCGATCGTCGAGGCTACACCTTC
TRBV5-1	TRBJ1-3	.	once	CASSYGPTEAGNTIYF	TGCGCCAGCAGCTATGGACCGACAGAAGCTGGAAACACCATATATTTT
TRBV12-3/TRBV12-4	TRBJ1-1	.	many	CASREERVSRNTEAFF	TGTGCCAGCAGGGAGGAGAGGGTGAGTAGGAACACTGAAGCTTTCTTT
TRBV7-9	TRBJ2-7	.	many	CASSSPRGEQYF	TGTGCCAGCAGCTCCCCCAGGGGCGAGCAGTACTTC
TRBV7-3	TRBJ1-1	.	few	CASSPGAGRNGAFF	TGTGCCAGCAGCCCCGGGGCCGGCCGAAATGGAGCTTTCTTT
TRBV15	TRBJ2-1	.	many	CATSRGSRGAGEQFF	TGTGCCACCAGCAGAGGCTCCCGTGGCGCGGGTGAGCAGTTCTTC
TRBV28	TRBJ1-1	TRBD1	many	CASSLWGTGSAFF	TGTGCCAGCAGTTTATGGGGGACAGGGTCGGCTTTCTTT
TRBV20-1	TRBJ2-3	.	few	CSARSLGFTDTQYF	TGCAGTGCTAGGAGTCTCGGCTTCACAGATACGCAGTATTTT
TRBV20-1	TRBJ2-1	.	.	CSARETVF	TGCAGTGCTAGAGAGACGGTCTTC
TRBV5-1	TRBJ1-2	.	.	CASSSGRPSSYGYTF	TGCGCCAGCAGTTCGGGACGGCCAAGTAGCTATGGCTACACCTTC
TRBV12-3/TRBV12-4	TRBJ2-1	TRBD2	many	CASGASGTSSEQFF	TGTGCCAGCGGGGCTAGCGGGACCTCAAGTGAGCAGTTCTTC
TRBV7-2	TRBJ1-5	TRBD1	many	CASSTGQGQPQHF	TGTGCCAGCAGCACGGGACAGGGGCAGCCCCAGCATTTT
TRBV7-3	TRBJ2-3	.	many	CASSLAPRDTQYF	TGTGCCAGCAGCTTGGCCCCTCGAGATACGCAGTATTTT
TRBV7-9	TRBJ2-2	TRBD2	.	CATRFGGRPGELFF	TGTGCCACCCGGTTCGGCGGGAGACCCGGGGAGCTGTTTTTT
TRBV4-1	TRBJ1-1	.	.	CASSQDSGTEAFF	TGCGCCAGCAGCCAAGATTCGGGCACTGAAGCTTTCTTT